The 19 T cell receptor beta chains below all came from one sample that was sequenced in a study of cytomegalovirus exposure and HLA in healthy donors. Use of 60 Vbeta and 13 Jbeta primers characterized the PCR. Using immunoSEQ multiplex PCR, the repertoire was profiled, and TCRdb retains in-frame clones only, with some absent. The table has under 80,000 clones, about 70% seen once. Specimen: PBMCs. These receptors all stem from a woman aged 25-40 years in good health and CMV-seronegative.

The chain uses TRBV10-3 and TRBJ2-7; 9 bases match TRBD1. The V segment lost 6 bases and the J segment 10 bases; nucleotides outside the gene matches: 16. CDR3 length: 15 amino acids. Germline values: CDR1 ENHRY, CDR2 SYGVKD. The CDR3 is CAIRPLQGAVGDQYF. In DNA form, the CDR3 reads TGTGCCATCAGACCCCTACAGGGGGCTGTGGGGGATCAGTACTTC.

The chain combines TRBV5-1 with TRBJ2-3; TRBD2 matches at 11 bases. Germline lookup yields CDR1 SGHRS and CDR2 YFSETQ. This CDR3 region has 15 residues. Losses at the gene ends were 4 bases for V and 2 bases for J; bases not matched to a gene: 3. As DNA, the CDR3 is TGCGCCAGCAGCGGGACTAGCGGCCTCACAGATACGCAGTATTTT. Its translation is CASSGTSGLTDTQYF. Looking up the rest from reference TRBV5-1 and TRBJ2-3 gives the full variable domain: KAGVTQTPRYLIKTRGQQVTLSCSPISGHRSVSWYQQTPGQGLQFLFEYFSETQRNKGNFPGRFSGRQFSNSRSEMNVSTLELGDSALYLCASSGTSGLTDTQYFGPGTRLTVL.

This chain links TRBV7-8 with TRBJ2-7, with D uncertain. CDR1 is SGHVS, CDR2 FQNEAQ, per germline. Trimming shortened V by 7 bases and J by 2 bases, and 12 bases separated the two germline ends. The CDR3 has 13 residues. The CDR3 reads CASNQKPAYEQYF. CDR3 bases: TGTGCCAGCAACCAAAAGCCGGCCTACGAGCAGTACTTC.

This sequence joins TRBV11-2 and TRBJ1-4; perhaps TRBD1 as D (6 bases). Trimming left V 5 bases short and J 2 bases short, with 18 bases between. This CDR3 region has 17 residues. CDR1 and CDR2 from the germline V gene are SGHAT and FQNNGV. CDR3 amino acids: CASSTLDGGPTNEKLFF. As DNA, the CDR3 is TGTGCCAGCAGCACCTTGGACGGGGGGCCCACTAATGAAAAACTGTTTTTT.

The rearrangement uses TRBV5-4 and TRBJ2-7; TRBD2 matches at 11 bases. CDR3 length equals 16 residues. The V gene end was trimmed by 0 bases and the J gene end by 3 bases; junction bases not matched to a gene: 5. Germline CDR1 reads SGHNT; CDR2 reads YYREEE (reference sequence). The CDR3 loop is CASSLALAGGFYEQYF. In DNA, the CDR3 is TGTGCCAGCAGCTTGGCCCTAGCGGGGGGCTTCTACGAGCAGTACTTC.

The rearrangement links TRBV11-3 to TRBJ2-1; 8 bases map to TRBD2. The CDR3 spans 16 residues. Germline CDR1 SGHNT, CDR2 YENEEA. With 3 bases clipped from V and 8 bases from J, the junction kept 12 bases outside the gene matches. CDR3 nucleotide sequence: TGTGCCAGCAGCTTTAGAACTAGCGGATTTAGGTATGAGCAGTTCTTC. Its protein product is CASSFRTSGFRYEQFF.

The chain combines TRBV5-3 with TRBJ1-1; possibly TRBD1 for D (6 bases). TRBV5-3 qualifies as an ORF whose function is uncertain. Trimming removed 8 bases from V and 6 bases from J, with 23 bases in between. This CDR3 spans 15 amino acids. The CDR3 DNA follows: TGTGCCAGCAGCCAAGGATTGGGGGCGATGGCTGAAGCTTTCTTT. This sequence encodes CASSQGLGAMAEAFF.

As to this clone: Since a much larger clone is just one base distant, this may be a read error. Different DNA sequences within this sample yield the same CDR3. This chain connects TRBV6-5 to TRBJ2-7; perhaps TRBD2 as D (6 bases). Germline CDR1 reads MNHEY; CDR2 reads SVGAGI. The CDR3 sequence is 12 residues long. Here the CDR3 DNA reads TGTGCTAGCCATGCGCGGGGATACGAGCAGTACTTC. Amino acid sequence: CASHARGYEQYF.

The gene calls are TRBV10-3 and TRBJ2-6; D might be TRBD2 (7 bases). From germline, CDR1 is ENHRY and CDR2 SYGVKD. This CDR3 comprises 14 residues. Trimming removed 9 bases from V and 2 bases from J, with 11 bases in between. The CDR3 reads CAIKGGTGANVLTF. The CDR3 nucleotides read TGTGCCATAAAGGGGGGGACTGGGGCCAACGTCCTGACTTTC.

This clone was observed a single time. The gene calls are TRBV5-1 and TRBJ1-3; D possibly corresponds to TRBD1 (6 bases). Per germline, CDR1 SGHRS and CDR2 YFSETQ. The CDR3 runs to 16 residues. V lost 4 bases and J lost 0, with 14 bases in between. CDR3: CASSAEGQSSGNTIYF. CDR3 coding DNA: TGCGCCAGCAGCGCTGAGGGACAAAGCTCTGGAAACACCATATATTTT.

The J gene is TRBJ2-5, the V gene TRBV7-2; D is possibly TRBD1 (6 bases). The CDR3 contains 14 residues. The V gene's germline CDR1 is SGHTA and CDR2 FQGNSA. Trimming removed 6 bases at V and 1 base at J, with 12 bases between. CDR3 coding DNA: TGTGCCAGCAGTGCAGGGGCCACCCAAGAGACCCAGTACTTC. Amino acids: CASSAGATQETQYF.

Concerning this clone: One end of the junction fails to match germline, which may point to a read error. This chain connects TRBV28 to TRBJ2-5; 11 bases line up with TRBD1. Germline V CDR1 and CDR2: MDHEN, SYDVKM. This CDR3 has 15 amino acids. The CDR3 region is CASSTGQGGQEAQYF. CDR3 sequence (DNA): TGTGCCAGCAGTACGGGACAGGGGGGCCAAGAGGCCCAGTACTTC.

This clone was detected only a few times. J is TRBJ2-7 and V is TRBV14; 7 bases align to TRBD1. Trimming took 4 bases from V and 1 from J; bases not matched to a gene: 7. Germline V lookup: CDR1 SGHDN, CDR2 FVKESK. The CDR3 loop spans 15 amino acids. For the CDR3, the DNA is TGTGCCAGCAGCCGCATAGGACAGGAATCCTACGAGCAGTACTTC. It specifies CASSRIGQESYEQYF.

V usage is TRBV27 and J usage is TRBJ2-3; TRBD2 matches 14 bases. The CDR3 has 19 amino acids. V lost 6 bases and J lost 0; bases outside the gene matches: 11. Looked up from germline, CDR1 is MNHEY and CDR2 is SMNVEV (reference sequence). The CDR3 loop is CASRGWGLAGASSTDTQYF. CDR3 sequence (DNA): TGTGCCAGCAGGGGCTGGGGACTAGCGGGGGCCTCCAGCACAGATACGCAGTATTTT.

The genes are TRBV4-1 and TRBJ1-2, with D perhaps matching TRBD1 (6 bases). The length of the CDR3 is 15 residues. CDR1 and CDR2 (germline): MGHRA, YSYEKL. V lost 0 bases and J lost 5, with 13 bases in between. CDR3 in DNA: TGCGCCAGCAGCCAAGATTCAGGGGCCGGGTATGGCTACACCTTC. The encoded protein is CASSQDSGAGYGYTF.

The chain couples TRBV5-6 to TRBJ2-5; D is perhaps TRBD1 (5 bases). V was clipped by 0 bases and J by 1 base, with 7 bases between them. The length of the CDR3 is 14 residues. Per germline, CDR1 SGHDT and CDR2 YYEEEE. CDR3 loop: CASSLGQPQETQYF. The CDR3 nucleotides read TGTGCCAGCAGCTTGGGACAGCCCCAAGAGACCCAGTACTTC.

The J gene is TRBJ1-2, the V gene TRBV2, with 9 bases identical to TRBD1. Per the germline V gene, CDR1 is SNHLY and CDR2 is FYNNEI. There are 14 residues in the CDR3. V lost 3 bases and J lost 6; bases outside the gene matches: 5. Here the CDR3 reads CASSDGTGFNGYTF. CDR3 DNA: TGTGCCAGCAGTGATGGGACAGGGTTCAATGGCTACACCTTC.

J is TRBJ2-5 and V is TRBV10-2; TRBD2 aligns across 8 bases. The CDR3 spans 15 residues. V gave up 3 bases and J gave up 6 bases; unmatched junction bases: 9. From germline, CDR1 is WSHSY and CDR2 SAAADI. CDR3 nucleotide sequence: TGCGCCAGCAGTGACATGGCGGGGGGCGGACAGACCCAGTACTTC. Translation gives CASSDMAGGGQTQYF.

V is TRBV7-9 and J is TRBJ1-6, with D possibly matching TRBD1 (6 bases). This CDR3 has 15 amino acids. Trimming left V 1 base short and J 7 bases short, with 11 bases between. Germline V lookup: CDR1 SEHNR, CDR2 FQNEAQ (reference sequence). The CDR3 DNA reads TGTGCCAGCAGCTTAGACAGGGTGGGCAATTCACCCCTCCACTTT. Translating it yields CASSLDRVGNSPLHF.